The 8 T cell receptor beta chains below come from one sample, sequenced in a study of shared clonotypes between healthy human individuals. CD45RO-negative CD8 cells positively selected for CCR7 made up the naive population, which excluded terminally differentiated effector memory CD45RA+ cells. TCRdb's copy holds only in-frame clones and misses some; the assay was immunoSEQ multiplex PCR. The sample holds around 2,000,000 clones; about 94% are singletons and the top ten take roughly 1%. The specimen sequenced was naive CD8+ T cells sorted from blood. The receptors here all came from a man younger than 35 in good health.

The chain carries TRBV7-9 and TRBJ2-5; maybe TRBD1 (5 bases). Trimming removed 5 bases from V and 1 base from J, with 14 bases in between. CDR3 size: 15 residues. CDR1 SEHNR and CDR2 FQNEAQ come from the germline V gene (reference sequence). The CDR3: CASSAPQGLQETQYF. Here the CDR3 DNA reads TGTGCCAGCAGCGCACCCCAGGGCCTCCAAGAGACCCAGTACTTC.

The chain couples TRBV28 to TRBJ2-2; D could derive from TRBD1 or TRBD2 (5 bases each). CDR1 and CDR2 (germline): MDHEN, SYDVKM. The CDR3 sequence is 15 residues long. The germline V and J ends were trimmed by 7 bases and 1 base, with 13 bases remaining between them. As DNA, the CDR3 is TGTGCCAGCACCTTCCGGGGCGGGAACACCGGGGAGCTGTTTTTT. It is translated as CASTFRGGNTGELFF.

V is TRBV30 and J is TRBJ2-3; TRBD2 aligns across 9 bases. V shed 2 bases and J 4 bases; nucleotides not matched to a gene: 7. This CDR3 comprises 15 residues. Germline assignment: CDR1 GTSNPN and CDR2 SVGIG (reference sequence). CDR3: CAWSPGLARSDTQYF. CDR3 nucleotides: TGTGCCTGGAGTCCGGGACTAGCTAGGTCAGATACGCAGTATTTT.

J is TRBJ1-1 and V is TRBV2, with no clear D. Germline V gene lookup returns CDR1 SNHLY and CDR2 FYNNEI. CDR3 length equals 12 residues. V was trimmed by 10 bases and J by 4 bases, leaving 13 bases between them. The chain's CDR3 is CATVDESTEAFF. In DNA form, the CDR3 reads TGTGCCACTGTGGACGAAAGCACTGAAGCTTTCTTT.

The J gene is TRBJ2-1, the V gene TRBV5-6; no clear D gene. CDR3 length equals 13 residues. The V gene lost 4 bases and the J gene lost 5 bases, with 10 bases spanning the gap. Germline V gene lookup returns CDR1 SGHDT and CDR2 YYEEEE. CDR3: CASSPRPNNEQFF. The CDR3 DNA sequence: TGTGCCAGCAGCCCGCGGCCGAACAATGAGCAGTTCTTC.

J is TRBJ2-1 and V is TRBV7-6; 7 bases fit TRBD1. J was trimmed by 4 bases and V by 5 bases; bases with no gene match: 11. CDR3 size: 16 residues. CDR1 SGHVS and CDR2 FNYEAQ come from the germline V gene. The CDR3 region has the DNA TGTGCCAGCAGCCCCGGCCCGGGACAGACTTACAATGAGCAGTTCTTC. The encoded protein is CASSPGPGQTYNEQFF.

The gene calls are TRBV7-2 and TRBJ1-5; 9 bases align to TRBD1. Germline CDR1 is SGHTA and CDR2 is FQGNSA. V lost 4 bases to trimming and J lost 4 bases; unmatched junction nucleotides: 8. The CDR3 sequence is 16 residues long. The CDR3 sequence is CASSSVGQGSNQPQHF. The DNA of the CDR3 is TGTGCCAGCAGCTCCGTTGGACAGGGGTCGAATCAGCCCCAGCATTTT.

In this sample, this clone turned up once. The rearrangement uses TRBV5-1 and TRBJ2-7; no clear D. This CDR3 comprises 15 residues. V was pared by 4 bases and J by 7 bases, with 21 bases between. The germline CDR1 and CDR2 sequences are SGHRS and YFSETQ. Here the CDR3 reads CASSPPGVEKLEQYF. The CDR3 region has the DNA TGCGCCAGCAGCCCCCCCGGTGTGGAGAAATTGGAGCAGTACTTC.